The 3 T cell receptor beta chains below come from one sample, sequenced in a study of cytotoxic CD8 clonotypes in ibrutinib-treated CLL. Using immunoSEQ multiplex PCR, the repertoire was profiled, and TCRdb retains in-frame clones only, with some absent. The sample holds fewer than 30,000 clones; roughly 69% are singletons and the top ten take about 51%. Source: PBMCs, taken at disease progression, from a patient treated with ibrutinib. These receptors were obtained from a human donor with chronic lymphocytic leukemia.

This clone showed up just once. The chain recombines TRBV25-1 with TRBJ2-1; 8 bases agree with TRBD1. The CDR3 contains 14 residues. In germline, CDR1 is MGHDK, CDR2 SYGVNS. Trimming cost V 4 bases and J 4 bases; bases outside gene matches: 3. CDR3 sequence reads: CASSGTGPYNEQFF. CDR3 sequence (DNA): TGTGCCAGCAGTGGGACAGGGCCTTACAATGAGCAGTTCTTC.

The genes are TRBV27 and TRBJ1-4, with D perhaps matching TRBD1 (5 bases). The CDR3 extends over 13 amino acids. Germline values: CDR1 MNHEY, CDR2 SMNVEV (reference sequence). V lost 3 bases and J 6 bases, leaving 8 bases between the germline ends. As DNA, the CDR3 is TGTGCCAGCAGTTTCGGGGGGGATGAAAAACTGTTTTTT. Its protein is CASSFGGDEKLFF.

This chain links TRBV18 with TRBJ1-5; tentatively, D is TRBD1 (6 bases). The CDR3 has 15 residues. CDR1 is KGHSH and CDR2 is LQKENI in the germline V gene. Trimming took off 1 base at V and 5 bases at J, with 12 bases between the two ends. Here the CDR3 reads CASSPHQGMDQPQHF. In nucleotides, the CDR3 is TGTGCCAGCTCACCACATCAGGGGATGGATCAGCCCCAGCATTTT.